This T cell receptor beta chain was identified during a study of preoperative IRX-2 immunotherapy in early breast cancer. Sequencing used immunoSEQ multiplex PCR; TCRdb keeps in-frame clones, though not all of them. The table records some 21,000 clones, around four fifths of them present only once. Trimming shortened V by 6 bases and J by 5 bases, and 13 bases separated the two germline ends. The CDR3 has 13 residues. Germline loops: CDR1 SGHDN, CDR2 FVKESK. Treatment: preoperative locoregional IRX-2 cytokine immunotherapy. Preoperative locoregional IRX-2 cytokine immunotherapy was tested in the phase Ib source study.

This clonotype was sampled from a human donor with breast cancer. This chain links TRBV14 with TRBJ2-5, with D possibly matching TRBD1 (6 bases). The sequences come from lymph node tissue, collected after IRX-2 immunotherapy. CDR3 sequence: CASSRQAVETQYF. CDR3 sequence (DNA): TGTGCCAGCAGTCGACAGGCGGTGGAGACCCAGTACTTC.